A single sample gave rise to the 22 T cell receptor beta chains below, sequenced in a study of cytomegalovirus exposure and HLA in healthy donors (dated by TCRdb to 2017 to 2019). Library creation used the immunoSEQ multiplex PCR assay. The multiplex PCR relied on a mix of 60 forward primers for TCR Vbeta segments and 13 reverse primers for TCR Jbeta segments. Drawn from immuneACCESS, this table holds only the in-frame rearrangements with V and J called that TCRdb kept. Clones are partly lost; checked studies trace under half to an unresolved V gene and leave the rest unexplained. Here the sample has 150,000 to 200,000 clones; about two thirds occur a single time. About 2.7% of the sample is held by the ten biggest clonotypes. Sequences were obtained from PBMCs. The receptors here all came from a woman aged 30 to 39 in good health and CMV-seronegative.

This clone was seen only a few times. V gene TRBV19 combines with J gene TRBJ2-7; D is possibly TRBD2 (7 bases). The germline CDR1 and CDR2 sequences are LNHDA and SQIVND (reference sequence). This CDR3 contains 17 residues. V was shortened by 5 bases and J by 5 bases, with 25 bases between the two germline ends. The CDR3 sequence is CASSGGGGIKGNHEQYF. CDR3 bases: TGTGCCAGTAGTGGGGGAGGGGGAATTAAAGGAAACCACGAGCAGTACTTC.

The V and J genes are TRBV19 and TRBJ2-1; TRBD1 agrees at 9 bases. Germline values: CDR1 LNHDA, CDR2 SQIVND (reference sequence). The trim removed 7 bases at V and 4 bases at J, leaving 11 bases unmatched. CDR3 length equals 16 residues. This CDR3 is CASTQIGQGRYNEQFF. DNA for the CDR3: TGTGCCAGTACCCAGATAGGACAGGGGAGGTACAATGAGCAGTTCTTC.

As to this clone: The junction departs from germline at one end; a sequencing error may be responsible. This chain connects TRBV28 to TRBJ1-2; D is ambiguous. The CDR3 sequence is 14 residues long. Germline CDR1 reads MDHEN; CDR2 reads SYDVKM. CDR3 amino acids: CASSLSEGNYGHTF. DNA of the CDR3: TGTGCCAGCAGTTTATCAGAGGGAAACTATGGCCACACCTTC.

This clone was seen a few times. The genes are TRBV7-9 and TRBJ2-7; D not resolved. This CDR3 contains 12 residues. Germline CDR1 and CDR2: SEHNR and FQNEAQ (reference sequence). The V gene lost 1 base and the J gene lost 4 bases, with 5 bases spanning the gap. CDR3 DNA: TGTGCCAGCAGCTTAGTCCAATACGAGCAGTACTTC. It codes for CASSLVQYEQYF.

This clone was counted once. The rearrangement joins TRBV7-2 to TRBJ1-1; D unclear. Germline loops: CDR1 SGHTA, CDR2 FQGNSA. The CDR3 consists of 14 residues. The V and J ends lost 5 bases and 4 bases respectively, with 14 bases between them. The CDR3 is CASSRRRESTEAFF. The CDR3 DNA reads as TGTGCCAGCAGCCGAAGACGGGAGTCCACTGAAGCTTTCTTT.

This clone was observed a single time. The CDR3 protein is CASSEELGQGPTDQPQHF. The CDR3 DNA is TGTGCCAGCAGTGAAGAGTTAGGACAGGGGCCCACGGACCAGCCCCAGCATTTT. The V call is TRBV2, the J call TRBJ1-5; 9 nucleotides agree with TRBD1. Trimming took 1 base from V and 7 from J; bases not matched to a gene: 14. The CDR3 is made up of 18 amino acids. Germline values: CDR1 SNHLY, CDR2 FYNNEI. Combining the CDR3 with reference TRBV2 and TRBJ1-5 gives the whole variable domain EPEVTQTPSHQVTQMGQEVILRCVPISNHLYFYWYRQILGQKVEFLVSFYNNEISEKSEIFDDQFSVERPDGSNFTLKIRSTKLEDSAMYFCASSEELGQGPTDQPQHFGDGTRLSIL.

The DNA for the CDR3 is TGTGCCAGCAGAGCCGGGACAGGGGTCGACGAGCAGTACTTC. Residues: CASRAGTGVDEQYF. The chain couples TRBV6-5 to TRBJ2-7, with 10 bases lining up with TRBD1. Germline lookup yields CDR1 MNHEY and CDR2 SVGAGI. The CDR3 spans 14 residues. The junction had 7 bases not matched to a gene; V was cut back by 6 bases and J by 5 bases.

The chain couples TRBV14 to TRBJ2-1; 9 bases align to TRBD2. CDR1 and CDR2 from the germline V gene are SGHDN and FVKESK. Unmatched junction bases numbered 8, after V lost 3 bases and J lost 8 bases. The CDR3 sequence is 15 residues long. The CDR3 region has the DNA TGTGCCAGCAGCCAGCGGGGGGGCCGGGTACATGAGCAGTTCTTC. This codes for CASSQRGGRVHEQFF.

The chain links TRBV11-2 to TRBJ2-4, with 10 bases aligning to TRBD1. The CDR3 is 15 amino acids. V shed 6 bases, J shed 4 bases, and the junction held 6 bases outside the gene matches. Per the germline V gene, CDR1 is SGHAT and CDR2 is FQNNGV. CDR3 coding DNA: TGTGCCAGCAGGCGACCGGGACAGGGGAAAAACATTCAGTACTTC. This sequence encodes CASRRPGQGKNIQYF.

Only one count was recorded for this clone. This chain connects TRBV15 to TRBJ2-3; a weak D match, TRBD2 (6 bases). Per germline, CDR1 LNHNV and CDR2 YYDKDF (reference sequence). This CDR3 has 13 residues. The V end lost 8 bases, the J end lost 1 base, and 10 bases lay between the germline ends. CDR3 coding DNA: TGTGCCACCCAAGCTAGCGGCACAGATACGCAGTATTTT. Protein product: CATQASGTDTQYF. The full variable domain, with the rest looked up from reference TRBV15 and TRBJ2-3, is DAMVIQNPRYQVTQFGKPVTLSCSQTLNHNVMYWYQQKSSQAPKLLFHYYDKDFNNEADTPDNFQSRRPNTSFCFLDIRSPGLGDTAMYLCATQASGTDTQYFGPGTRLTVL.

The V call is TRBV7-2, the J call TRBJ2-7; tentatively, D is TRBD1 (5 bases). CDR3 length: 13 amino acids. V was trimmed by 3 bases and J by 2 bases, leaving 8 bases between them. The germline CDR1 and CDR2 sequences are SGHTA and FQGNSA. The CDR3 DNA is TGTGCCAGCAGCTTTGGCAGGGCCTACGAGCAGTACTTC. Its translation is CASSFGRAYEQYF.

This chain connects TRBV2 to TRBJ1-5; D unclear. Per the germline V gene, CDR1 is SNHLY and CDR2 is FYNNEI. Trimming left V 3 bases short and J 7 bases short, with 13 bases between. This CDR3 has 14 residues. The CDR3 protein is CASSDKGRGQPQHF. The CDR3 coding sequence is TGTGCCAGCAGTGACAAAGGCCGGGGACAGCCCCAGCATTTT.

The chain is built from TRBV2 and TRBJ2-5; D perhaps matches TRBD1 (6 bases). This CDR3 is 13 amino acids long. V lost 6 bases and J lost 1, with 9 bases in between. Germline CDR1 reads SNHLY; CDR2 reads FYNNEI. CDR3 in amino acids: CASSRGLQETQYF. CDR3 coding DNA: TGTGCCAGCAGCAGGGGCCTCCAAGAGACCCAGTACTTC.

This chain connects TRBV7-3 to TRBJ2-4; D gene unclear. CDR1 and CDR2 (germline): SGHTA, FQGTGA. The CDR3 is 17 amino acids. The ends were cut back, 0 bases at V and 0 bases at J, with 12 bases in the middle. This CDR3 is CASSLTSGPAAKNIQYF. DNA for the CDR3: TGTGCCAGCAGCTTAACATCAGGTCCCGCAGCCAAAAACATTCAGTACTTC.

The rearrangement joins TRBV5-4 to TRBJ2-7; TRBD2 might be the D (7 bases). Per the germline V gene, CDR1 is SGHNT and CDR2 is YYREEE (reference sequence). V lost 2 bases to trimming and J lost 4 bases, with 16 bases between them. CDR3 length: 15 amino acids. CDR3 in amino acids: CASSFGRGAGYEQYF. DNA of the CDR3: TGTGCCAGCAGCTTTGGACGGGGGGCGGGTTACGAGCAGTACTTC.

The chain employs TRBV6-5 and TRBJ2-3, with 8 bases identical to TRBD2. Trimming took 3 bases from V and 1 from J; bases not matched to a gene: 6. Germline V gene sequence: CDR1 MNHEY, CDR2 SVGAGI. The CDR3 is made up of 16 amino acids. The CDR3 sequence: CASSYWWRGGTDTQYF. CDR3 DNA: TGTGCCAGCAGTTATTGGTGGCGGGGGGGCACAGATACGCAGTATTTT.

CDR3 amino acids: CATSPQQGNYGYTF. The CDR3 region has the DNA TGTGCCACCTCCCCCCAACAGGGGAACTATGGCTACACCTTC. V usage is TRBV7-2 and J usage is TRBJ1-2, with 7 bases lining up with TRBD1. The J segment lost 2 bases and the V segment lost 10 bases, leaving 10 bases of the junction unmatched. The CDR3 sequence is 14 residues long. CDR1 is SGHTA and CDR2 is FQGNSA in the germline V gene. Full variable domain (remainder filled in from reference TRBV7-2 and TRBJ1-2): GAGVSQSPSNKVTEKGKDVELRCDPISGHTALYWYRQSLGQGLEFLIYFQGNSAPDKSGLPSDRFSAERTGGSVSTLTIQRTQQEDSAVYLCATSPQQGNYGYTFGSGTRLTVV.

In DNA form, the CDR3 reads TGTGCCAGCAGTTTATATCTAGCGGGAGTGTACGAGCAGTTCTTC. Translation gives CASSLYLAGVYEQFF. V and J are TRBV27 and TRBJ2-1; 10 nucleotides match TRBD2. Per the germline V gene, CDR1 is MNHEY and CDR2 is SMNVEV (reference sequence). With 1 base clipped from V and 10 bases from J, the junction kept 7 bases outside the gene matches. CDR3 length: 15 amino acids.

The genes are TRBV7-9 and TRBJ2-1, with 11 bases lining up with TRBD1. This CDR3 spans 15 amino acids. The germline CDR1 and CDR2 sequences are SEHNR and FQNEAQ (reference sequence). V lost 2 bases to trimming and J lost 7 bases; unmatched junction nucleotides: 4. DNA of the CDR3: TGTGCCAGCAGCTTATCAGGGACAGGGGGGAATGAGCAGTTCTTC. Protein product: CASSLSGTGGNEQFF.

V gene TRBV7-6 combines with J gene TRBJ2-7, with TRBD1 matching 8 bases. The V and J ends lost 1 base and 6 bases, in that order; junction bases with no gene match: 11. The CDR3 extends over 16 amino acids. Germline CDR1 SGHVS, CDR2 FNYEAQ. CDR3 sequence (DNA): TGTGCCAGCAGCTTAGACACGACAGGGGCTGGCCTCGAGCAGTACTTC. Protein: CASSLDTTGAGLEQYF.

The chain recombines TRBV2 with TRBJ1-6, with D tentatively TRBD1 (5 bases). This CDR3 region has 17 residues. Germline V gene lookup returns CDR1 SNHLY and CDR2 FYNNEI. V was clipped by 0 bases and J by 9 bases, with 18 bases between them. The CDR3 sequence is CASSEAGVGTLGSPLHF. The CDR3 DNA is TGTGCCAGCAGTGAAGCGGGGGTAGGGACTTTAGGTTCACCCCTCCACTTT.

This chain connects TRBV11-2 to TRBJ2-2, with D unresolved. The CDR3 is 14 residues long. Germline assignment: CDR1 SGHAT and CDR2 FQNNGV. Trimming took off 4 bases at V and 6 bases at J, with 12 bases between the two ends. CDR3 amino acids: CASSSLVGPGELFF. The DNA for the CDR3 is TGTGCCAGCAGCTCGTTAGTTGGTCCCGGGGAGCTGTTTTTT.